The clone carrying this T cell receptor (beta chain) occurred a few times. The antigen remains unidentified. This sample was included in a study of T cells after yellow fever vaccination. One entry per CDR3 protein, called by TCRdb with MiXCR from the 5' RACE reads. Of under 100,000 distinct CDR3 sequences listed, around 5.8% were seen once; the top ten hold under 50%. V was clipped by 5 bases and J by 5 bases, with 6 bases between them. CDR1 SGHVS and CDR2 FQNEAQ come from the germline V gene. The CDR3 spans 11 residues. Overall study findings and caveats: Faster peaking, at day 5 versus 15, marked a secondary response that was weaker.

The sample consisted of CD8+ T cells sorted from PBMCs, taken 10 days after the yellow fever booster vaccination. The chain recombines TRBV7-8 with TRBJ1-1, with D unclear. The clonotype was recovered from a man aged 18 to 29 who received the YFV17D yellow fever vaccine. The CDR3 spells CASSPITEAFF. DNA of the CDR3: TGTGCCAGCAGCCCCATAACTGAAGCTTTCTTT.